The 32 T cell receptor beta chains reported below all come from one sample, sequenced in a study of blood T cells in healthy people across ages. Using a J-beta primer mix together with a sample-barcoded 5' primer, a second PCR was run for roughly 7 to 11 cycles. MiXCR was run by TCRdb on the 5' RACE reads, yielding one entry per CDR3 protein. Among roughly 2 million distinct CDR3 sequences listed, around half were seen once. The specimen sequenced was blood. These receptors all stem from a woman aged 40 to 50 in good health.

V and J are TRBV9 and TRBJ1-4; D remains unclear. The V gene lost 0 bases and the J gene lost 8 bases, with 11 bases spanning the gap. The CDR3 consists of 14 residues. Germline assignment: CDR1 SGDLS and CDR2 YYNGEE. CDR3 DNA: TGTGCCAGCAGCGTAGCAGGAAGCGACGAAAAACTGTTTTTT. This translates into CASSVAGSDEKLFF.

The rearrangement links TRBV28 to TRBJ1-1; D gene unclear. The length of the CDR3 is 10 residues. V gave up 4 bases and J gave up 8 bases, with 5 bases separating them. Germline V gene lookup returns CDR1 MDHEN and CDR2 SYDVKM. This CDR3 reads CASSSREAFF. CDR3 nucleotide sequence: TGTGCCAGCAGTTCCCGCGAAGCTTTCTTT.

This chain links TRBV29-1 with TRBJ2-6; D may be TRBD1 (7 bases). Germline assignment: CDR1 SQVTM and CDR2 ANQGSEA. Trimming removed 4 bases at V and 0 bases at J, with 22 bases between. The CDR3 runs to 19 residues. Written as DNA, the CDR3 is TGCAGCGTTGGGCGGGACAACAGGGGATCGGGCTCTGGGGCCAACGTCCTGACTTTC. Translating it yields CSVGRDNRGSGSGANVLTF.

This clonotype was counted a few times. The rearrangement links TRBV27 to TRBJ2-3, with 8 positions matching TRBD2. V lost 8 bases and J lost 2; bases outside the gene matches: 9. The CDR3 consists of 15 residues. Looked up from germline, CDR1 is MNHEY and CDR2 is SMNVEV (reference sequence). CDR3 sequence: CASRFLAGNTDTQYF. The CDR3 coding sequence is TGTGCCAGCCGCTTCTTAGCGGGAAACACAGATACGCAGTATTTT.

This clonotype appeared a few times. This chain uses TRBV20-1 with TRBJ2-3, with D tentatively TRBD2 (5 bases). This CDR3 contains 13 residues. The V gene lost 3 bases and the J gene lost 0 bases, with 7 bases spanning the gap. The germline V gene has CDR1 DFQATT and CDR2 SNEGSKA (reference sequence). The CDR3 nucleotides read TGCAGTGCTAGTTGGACTAGCACAGATACGCAGTATTTT. This translates into CSASWTSTDTQYF.

This clonotype has only a few counts. The chain carries TRBV4-3 and TRBJ2-7; D possibly corresponds to TRBD2 (5 bases). Germline CDR1 and CDR2: LGHNA and YSLEER. The ends were cut back, 2 bases at V and 7 bases at J, with 15 bases in the middle. The CDR3 spans 14 residues. The CDR3 DNA reads as TGCGCCAGCAGCCAACTAGCCAGTCCCAATGAGCAGTACTTC. Amino acids: CASSQLASPNEQYF.

This clonotype showed up just once. The V call is TRBV21-1, the J call TRBJ2-1; the table assigns TRBD1, which was not confirmed against the DNA. TRBV21-1 is given as a pseudogene. The CDR3 contains 17 residues. In DNA form, the CDR3 reads TGTGCCAGCAGCCCCAGGCGGGGGCCGGAGGTCTACAATGAGCAGTTCTTC. Encoded protein: CASSPRRGPEVYNEQFF.

V is TRBV6-2 or TRBV6-3 and J is TRBJ2-5; 11 bases align to TRBD1. The length of the CDR3 is 15 residues. Germline assignment: CDR1 MNHEY and CDR2 SVGEGT. Trimming at V came to 6 bases and at J to 5 bases, leaving 8 bases not matched to a gene. The CDR3 is CASSFGGTGGETQYF. The CDR3 nucleotides are TGTGCCAGCAGCTTCGGCGGGACAGGGGGGGAGACCCAGTACTTC.

This clonotype was seen a handful of times. The germline gene is not matched at one end of the junction; a read error may be the cause. This chain connects TRBV7-7 to TRBJ2-1; 8 bases map to TRBD1. The CDR3 contains 15 residues. Germline-derived CDR1 and CDR2 are SSHAT and FNYEAQ (reference sequence). CDR3 region: CASSLGTGSNNEQFF. Here the CDR3 DNA reads TGTGCTAGCAGCTTAGGGACAGGATCTAACAATGAGCAGTTCTTC. Combining the CDR3 with reference TRBV7-7 and TRBJ2-1 gives the whole variable domain GAGVSQSPRYKVTKRGQDVTLRCDPISSHATLYWYQQALGQGPEFLTYFNYEAQPDKSGLPSDRFSAERPEGSISTLTIQRTEQRDSAMYRCASSLGTGSNNEQFFGPGTRLTVL.

This clonotype showed up just a few times. The genes are TRBV5-1 and TRBJ2-7; a weak D match, TRBD1 (6 bases). Trimming left V 0 bases short and J 3 bases short, with 13 bases between. Germline lookup yields CDR1 SGHRS and CDR2 YFSETQ. The CDR3 runs to 15 residues. CDR3 DNA sequence: TGCGCCAGCAGCTTGGTCGGACAGACCCACTACGAGCAGTACTTC. Amino acid sequence: CASSLVGQTHYEQYF.

This sequence joins TRBV6-5 and TRBJ2-3; D possibly corresponds to TRBD1 (6 bases). V dropped 2 bases and J dropped 8 bases, with 23 bases sitting between them. Per the germline V gene, CDR1 is MNHEY and CDR2 is SVGAGI. This CDR3 region has 17 residues. The chain's CDR3 is CASSYTRSGQGTSTQYF. The CDR3 DNA follows: TGTGCCAGCAGTTACACCCGCTCCGGGCAGGGGACCAGTACGCAGTATTTT.

The V call is TRBV27, the J call TRBJ2-3; possibly TRBD1 or TRBD2 for D (5 bases each). This CDR3 is built from 15 residues. Germline CDR1 and CDR2: MNHEY and SMNVEV (reference sequence). Deletions cut 5 bases from V and 0 bases from J, with 12 bases between. The CDR3 coding sequence is TGTGCCAGCAGTGGGACCTACACTAGCACAGATACGCAGTATTTT. Translating it yields CASSGTYTSTDTQYF.

The J gene is TRBJ1-2, the V gene TRBV27; D is possibly TRBD1 (6 bases). The CDR3 is 16 amino acids. CDR1 is MNHEY and CDR2 is SMNVEV in the germline V gene (reference sequence). Trimming took off 3 bases at V and 4 bases at J, with 18 bases between the two ends. The CDR3 coding sequence is TGTGCCAGCAGTTTTATCCAGGCCCAGGGGAGCTATGGCTACACCTTC. Translating gives CASSFIQAQGSYGYTF.

This clonotype was recorded a few times. The V call is TRBV5-1, the J call TRBJ2-5; tentative D call: TRBD1 (6 bases). This CDR3 comprises 14 residues. The germline V gene encodes CDR1 SGHRS and CDR2 YFSETQ. The V end was cut by 4 bases, the J end by 2 bases, with 12 bases between. The CDR3 is CASSGGQPQETQYF. CDR3 bases: TGCGCCAGCAGCGGGGGACAACCTCAAGAGACCCAGTACTTC.

In this sample, this clonotype turned up a few times. The chain recombines TRBV6-5 with TRBJ2-1; 10 positions match TRBD2. With 8 bases clipped from V and 4 bases from J, the junction kept 2 bases outside the gene matches. The CDR3 extends over 13 amino acids. The V gene's germline CDR1 is MNHEY and CDR2 SVGAGI. CDR3 sequence: CASWTSGYNEQFF. DNA for the CDR3: TGTGCCAGCTGGACTAGCGGTTACAATGAGCAGTTCTTC.

The chain carries TRBV28 and TRBJ2-3; unclear D gene. Trimming left V 2 bases short and J 0 bases short, with 12 bases between. CDR1 MDHEN and CDR2 SYDVKM come from the germline V gene. This CDR3 spans 16 amino acids. Here the CDR3 reads CASSLVGNPSTDTQYF. Written as DNA, the CDR3 is TGTGCCAGCAGTTTAGTCGGAAACCCTAGCACAGATACGCAGTATTTT.

Of note for this clonotype: One end of the junction fails to match germline, which may point to a read error. The J gene is TRBJ1-2, the V gene TRBV6-5, with 12 bases that match TRBD1. CDR1 and CDR2 from the germline V gene are MNHEY and SVGAGI. This CDR3 contains 15 residues. The CDR3 DNA is TGTGCCAGCAGATCCGGGACAGGGGGCGCCTATGACTACACCTTC. This sequence encodes CASRSGTGGAYDYTF.

This rearrangement joins TRBV6-6 to TRBJ2-3, with 7 positions matching TRBD2. The ends lost 2 bases at V and 7 bases at J; junction bases unmatched: 9. CDR3 length equals 15 residues. CDR1 and CDR2 (germline): MNHNY, SVGAGI (reference sequence). For the CDR3, the DNA is TGTGCCAGCAGTTACCCCGAGACTAGCCCAAATACGCAGTATTTT. As protein: CASSYPETSPNTQYF.

V usage is TRBV15 and J usage is TRBJ2-2; D is uncertain. CDR1 LNHNV and CDR2 YYDKDF come from the germline V gene (reference sequence). Trimming pared 7 bases from V and 4 bases from J, leaving 10 bases between. This CDR3 spans 13 amino acids. The CDR3, as DNA: TGTGCCACCACCTGGCTGGGCACCGGGGAGCTGTTTTTT. This encodes CATTWLGTGELFF.

The sample holds a few counts of this clonotype. The chain combines TRBV7-9 with TRBJ2-7, with TRBD1 identical over 8 bases. Per germline, CDR1 SEHNR and CDR2 FQNEAQ (reference sequence). V trimming: 5 bases; J trimming: 3 bases; junction bases outside the gene matches: 9. The CDR3 spans 15 residues. Here the CDR3 DNA reads TGTGCCAGCAGCACAGGGACAGGACAAAACTACGAGCAGTACTTC. Amino acids: CASSTGTGQNYEQYF.

The J gene is TRBJ2-2, the V gene TRBV4-3; the D gene is possibly TRBD2 (5 bases). Germline loops: CDR1 LGHNA, CDR2 YSLEER. This CDR3 has 17 amino acids. V was shortened by 0 bases and J by 1 base, with 12 bases between the two germline ends. Here the CDR3 reads CASSQDVLAGNTGELFF. The CDR3 DNA sequence: TGCGCCAGCAGCCAAGATGTTCTCGCGGGGAACACCGGGGAGCTGTTTTTT.

The chain recombines TRBV7-8 with TRBJ2-1, with a possible D match to TRBD1 (6 bases). Trimming shortened V by 4 bases and J by 0 bases, and 16 bases separated the two germline ends. The CDR3 has 17 residues. The germline V gene has CDR1 SGHVS and CDR2 FQNEAQ. The CDR3 DNA is TGTGCCAGCAGCTCTCAGGGGAAGTGGGGCTCCTACAATGAGCAGTTCTTC. Its translation is CASSSQGKWGSYNEQFF.

This clonotype was counted a few times. The J gene is TRBJ2-5, the V gene TRBV3-1, with TRBD1 matching 7 bases. The CDR3 is 15 amino acids. Trimming at V came to 0 bases and at J to 2 bases, leaving 3 bases not matched to a gene. Germline V CDR1 and CDR2: LGHDT, YNNKEL (reference sequence). This CDR3 is CASSQETGNQETQYF. For the CDR3, the DNA is TGTGCCAGCAGCCAAGAGACAGGGAATCAAGAGACCCAGTACTTC.

This rearrangement joins TRBV14 to TRBJ1-2, with D tentatively TRBD1 (5 bases). The CDR3 is 14 residues long. Germline V lookup: CDR1 SGHDN, CDR2 FVKESK. Trimming pared 2 bases from V and 3 bases from J, leaving 10 bases between. The CDR3 is CASSQQGHDYGYTF. As DNA, the CDR3 is TGTGCCAGCAGCCAACAGGGCCACGACTATGGCTACACCTTC.

The gene calls are TRBV29-1 and TRBJ1-5; a weak D match, TRBD1 (5 bases). V was clipped by 7 bases and J by 4 bases, with 14 bases between them. Per germline, CDR1 SQVTM and CDR2 ANQGSEA. This CDR3 spans 13 amino acids. The CDR3 DNA reads as TGCAGCGCCCAAAGCAGGGAGAATCAGCCCCAGCATTTT. Translating it yields CSAQSRENQPQHF.

The chain links TRBV28 to TRBJ1-4, with TRBD1 as a possible D gene (5 bases). Trimming cost V 5 bases and J 8 bases, with 15 bases left between them. CDR3 length: 14 amino acids. Germline-derived CDR1 and CDR2 are MDHEN and SYDVKM. The CDR3, as DNA: TGTGCCAGCAGTCCCGGGCGGGGCCCCGAAAAACTGTTTTTT. Translated: CASSPGRGPEKLFF. Looking up the rest from reference TRBV28 and TRBJ1-4 gives the full variable domain: DVKVTQSSRYLVKRTGEKVFLECVQDMDHENMFWYRQDPGLGLRLIYFSYDVKMKEKGDIPEGYSVSREKKERFSLILESASTNQTSMYLCASSPGRGPEKLFFGSGTQLSVL.

This clonotype was found once. At one boundary the junction diverges from the germline segment, which might be a read error. V gene TRBV27 combines with J gene TRBJ2-5; 11 nucleotides align to TRBD2. The CDR3 is 17 amino acids. Germline V gene sequence: CDR1 MNHEY, CDR2 SMNVEV (reference sequence). This chain's CDR3 is CASSRRPSSGGQGTQYF. The CDR3 DNA reads as TGTGCCAGCAGTCGAAGGCCCTCTAGCGGGGGGCAAGGGACCCAGTACTTC.

The rearrangement links TRBV7-2 to TRBJ1-6; TRBD1 might be the D (6 bases). Germline V gene sequence: CDR1 SGHTA, CDR2 FQGNSA. CDR3 length equals 14 residues. V was shortened by 3 bases and J by 9 bases, with 12 bases between the two germline ends. In DNA form, the CDR3 reads TGTGCCAGCAGCTTTCAGGGGTATGGTTCACCCCTCCACTTT. It codes for CASSFQGYGSPLHF. The variable domain in full, with the rest retrieved from reference TRBV7-2 and TRBJ1-6, is GAGVSQSPSNKVTEKGKDVELRCDPISGHTALYWYRQSLGQGLEFLIYFQGNSAPDKSGLPSDRFSAERTGGSVSTLTIQRTQQEDSAVYLCASSFQGYGSPLHFGNGTRLTVT.

This clonotype turned up a few times. The rearrangement joins TRBV7-2 to TRBJ2-3, with D perhaps TRBD2 (6 bases). Trimming left V 5 bases short and J 0 bases short, with 12 bases between. The CDR3 covers 15 residues. Germline lookup yields CDR1 SGHTA and CDR2 FQGNSA. Written as DNA, the CDR3 is TGTGCCAGCAGCACTAGCCGAACTAGCACAGATACGCAGTATTTT. Protein: CASSTSRTSTDTQYF.

V is TRBV5-1 and J is TRBJ2-3; D gene ambiguous. Germline CDR1 and CDR2: SGHRS and YFSETQ. The germline V and J ends were trimmed by 0 bases and 0 bases, with 8 bases remaining between them. The CDR3 covers 15 residues. The CDR3 DNA follows: TGCGCCAGCAGCTTGGCGGCATCCAGCACAGATACGCAGTATTTT. This gives the protein CASSLAASSTDTQYF.

The V call is TRBV7-2, the J call TRBJ1-2; TRBD1 aligns across 9 bases. This CDR3 comprises 13 residues. V lost 5 bases to trimming and J lost 8 bases; unmatched junction nucleotides: 6. Per the germline V gene, CDR1 is SGHTA and CDR2 is FQGNSA. CDR3 sequence (DNA): TGTGCCAGCAGCCCCGGGACAGGGCGCGGCTACACCTTC. It specifies CASSPGTGRGYTF.

This clonotype was detected only a few times. The chain combines TRBV5-1 with TRBJ1-2, with 7 bases lining up with TRBD1. Germline V gives CDR1 SGHRS, CDR2 YFSETQ. V shed 4 bases and J 8 bases; nucleotides not matched to a gene: 11. CDR3 length equals 14 residues. CDR3 protein: CASSIGQAGLGYTF. The DNA of the CDR3 is TGCGCCAGCAGCATCGGACAGGCTGGACTAGGCTACACCTTC.